Listed below are T cell receptor beta chains from one sample, sequenced in a study of cytomegalovirus exposure and HLA in healthy donors. Here immunoSEQ multiplex PCR was the method, and the copy in TCRdb shows in-frame clones only, minus some. Of tens of thousands of clones listed, 60% to 80% are singletons. Specimen: PBMCs. These receptors were collected from a woman aged 45-59 years in good health and CMV-seropositive. The CDR3 runs from the conserved cysteine through the conserved F or W. The D gene is left open where the match is weak. The size of a clone is reported for some rows only, either as once, few or many, or as a class for expanded clones.

TRBV18	14	TRBJ1-4	NA	NA	TGTGCCAGCTCACTGACACCCTCTAATGAAAAACTGTTTTTT	CASSLTPSNEKLFF
TRBV6-5	15	TRBJ2-7	TRBD1	NA	TGTGCCAGCAGTTACTCCGGGACAGGGGGCGACGAGCAGTACTTC	CASSYSGTGGDEQYF
TRBV5-1	13	TRBJ1-1	NA	NA	TGCGCCAGCAGCTTCCGACAGAACACTGAAGCTTTCTTT	CASSFRQNTEAFF
TRBV18	17	TRBJ1-2	NA	NA	TGTGCCAGCTCACCGTGGGGACAAGGAGGCAGAAACTATGGCTACACCTTC	CASSPWGQGGRNYGYTF
TRBV5-1	14	TRBJ2-6	NA	NA	TGCGCCAGCAGCTACAGGTCTGGGGCCAACGTCCTGACTTTC	CASSYRSGANVLTF
TRBV4-2	16	TRBJ1-6	NA	NA	TGTGCCAGCAGCCAAGGGAACAGGGCGATGGGTTCACCCCTCCACTTT	CASSQGNRAMGSPLHF
TRBV30	17	TRBJ2-3	TRBD2	NA	TGTGCCTGGAGTGTACTGGGGGCTAGCGGGAACACAGATACGCAGTATTTT	CAWSVLGASGNTDTQYF
TRBV6-5	13	TRBJ2-7	NA	NA	TGTGCCAGCAGTCTGACAGCGATCTACGAGCAGTACTTC	CASSLTAIYEQYF
TRBV2	15	TRBJ2-1	NA	NA	TGTGCCAGCAGTTACGGGACTGGGGGATCCAATGAGCAGTTCTTC	CASSYGTGGSNEQFF
TRBV30	13	TRBJ2-1	NA	NA	TGTGCCTGGAGTGTACAGGGTAACAATGAGCAGTTCTTC	CAWSVQGNNEQFF
TRBV4-1	17	TRBJ2-3	NA	NA	TGCGCCAGCAGCCAAATAGGCCACCGGGCCGGGGGAGATACGCAGTATTTT	CASSQIGHRAGGDTQYF
TRBV19	19	TRBJ1-5	NA	NA	TGTGCCAGTAGTATCCCAAAACATGGAGGGCAATATAGCAATCAGCCCCAGCATTTT	CASSIPKHGGQYSNQPQHF
TRBV21-1	16	TRBJ2-4	NA	NA	TGTGCCAGCAGCAAAGCAACCGGGGACAGTGAAAACATTCAGTACTTC	CASSKATGDSENIQYF
TRBV6-4	15	TRBJ2-2	TRBD1	NA	TGTGCCGGCAGTGAAGGGACAGGGAACACCGGGGAGCTGTTTTTT	CAGSEGTGNTGELFF
TRBV5-6	14	TRBJ1-6	TRBD1	NA	TGTGCCAGCAGCTTGGGACAGGGAAGGTCACCCCTCCACTTT	CASSLGQGRSPLHF
TRBV6-5	13	TRBJ1-1	NA	NA	TGTGCCACCAACACAGGGATTTACACTGAAGCTTTCTTT	CATNTGIYTEAFF
TRBV5-1	16	TRBJ2-2	NA	NA	TGCGCCAGCAGCTTGGAAGCGAATCTGTACACCGGGGAGCTGTTTTTT	CASSLEANLYTGELFF
TRBV7-9	17	TRBJ2-1	NA	NA	TGTTCCAGCAGCTTAGCCCCAACGGGACTGGATAACAATGAGCAGTTCTTC	CSSSLAPTGLDNNEQFF
TRBV7-8	14	TRBJ2-7	NA	NA	TGTGCCAGCAGCACAACGCGGGATGGGAACGAGCAGTACTTC	CASSTTRDGNEQYF
TRBV30	18	TRBJ1-1	NA	NA	TGTGCCTGGATTGGAGGGGCGTCACTGGGACTTAGTAACACTGAAGCTTTCTTT	CAWIGGASLGLSNTEAFF
TRBV25-1	15	TRBJ1-2	NA	NA	TGTGCCAGCAGTGAATCTGAGTCCTCTAACTATGGCTGCACCTTC	CASSESESSNYGCTF
TRBV7-6	16	TRBJ2-5	NA	NA	TGTGCCAGCAGCTTATTGAGTCGGGTTCACCAAGAGACCCAGTACTTC	CASSLLSRVHQETQYF
TRBV7-9	13	TRBJ2-1	NA	NA	TGTGCCAGCAGCAAGACTGAGTACAATGAGCAGTTCTTC	CASSKTEYNEQFF
TRBV5-4	11	TRBJ1-1	TRBD1	NA	TGTGCCAGCAGCTTTCGGGACAGAGCTTTCTTT	CASSFRDRAFF
TRBV29-1	10	TRBJ2-7	NA	NA	TGCAGCGTTTATGTGGGCGAGCAGTACTTC	CSVYVGEQYF
TRBV7-2	14	TRBJ1-1	NA	NA	TGTGCCAGCAGCTTATCCCCCTCCATAGCTGAAGCTTTCTTT	CASSLSPSIAEAFF
TRBV29-1	14	TRBJ2-2	TRBD2	NA	TGCAGCGCGTTTACGGGGGGGGGCCCCGGGGAGCTGTTTTTT	CSAFTGGGPGELFF
TRBV7-2	13	TRBJ2-3	NA	NA	TGTGCCAGCAGTGGCCTAGCTTTGGATACGCAGTATTTT	CASSGLALDTQYF
TRBV2	14	TRBJ2-3	TRBD2	NA	TGTGCCAGCATGTGGACTAGCGGTGCAGATACGCAGTATTTT	CASMWTSGADTQYF
TRBV6-1	14	TRBJ2-1	TRBD1	NA	TGTGCCAGCTCTACTTCGACAGGGACGAATGAGCAGTTCTTC	CASSTSTGTNEQFF
TRBV6-1	15	TRBJ1-1	NA	NA	TGTGCCAGCAGTGAATTGGGCAGGGAGGTACCTGAAGCTTTCTTT	CASSELGREVPEAFF
TRBV2	11	TRBJ1-2	NA	NA	TGTGCCAGCAGTCCGGGGTATGGCTACACCTTC	CASSPGYGYTF
TRBV4-1	15	TRBJ2-2	NA	once	TGCGCCAGCAGCCAAGTTTTTCGGCTAGCCGGGGAGCTGTTTTTT	CASSQVFRLAGELFF